Described below is a single T cell receptor beta chain sequence and its context. Its specificity is not known. These data originate in a study of T-cell memory formation after mild COVID-19. A 5'RACE reaction primed in the constant segment made cDNA libraries of TCR alpha and TCR beta, and these carried sample barcodes and UMIs. TCRdb used MiXCR to reprocess the 5' RACE reads, holding one entry per CDR3 protein. The sample includes 250,000 or so distinct CDR3 sequences, roughly 18% of them seen just once. Study-level points and caveats: Contracting clones from day 15 to 85 had balanced CD4/CD8; later expanders favoured CD4+.

The length of the CDR3 is 18 residues. CDR1 and CDR2 from the germline V gene are MNHNY and SVGAGI (reference sequence). J was trimmed by 1 base and V by 3 bases; bases with no gene match: 13. This sequence joins TRBV6-6 and TRBJ2-5; 8 bases are a match to TRBD2. The TCR originated in a man between 18 and 35 years old who had mild COVID-19 (a few samples of this study predate the infection). Cell type and time point are not known. Sequencing was carried out using PBMCs or a T cell subset sorted from them (not recorded which). The CDR3 coding sequence is TGTGCCAGCAGTTATGATCCTAGGAGCGGGGGACCCCAAGAGACCCAGTACTTC. This sequence encodes CASSYDPRSGGPQETQYF.